This paragraph covers one TCR beta chain sequence. Its antigen is still unknown. The sample belongs to a study of T cells in pancreatic ductal adenocarcinoma. Germline V gene lookup returns CDR1 SNHLY and CDR2 FYNNEI. Trimming removed 1 base from V and 4 bases from J, with 11 bases in between. CDR3 length: 15 amino acids. Selected pancreatic ductal adenocarcinoma patients had undergone surgery without neoadjuvant therapy. The assay was immunoSEQ multiplex PCR, and TCRdb's table has in-frame clones only and misses some. The data show some 9,400 clones, under 70% seen once. General study points: Mean clonality was about 0.11 in tumors and roughly 0.068 in blood, not significantly different. Tumors hold more CD45RO+ effector T cells, which may bias toward lower diversity. The resected pancreatic cancer cohort was biased toward the minority with early-stage disease.

Input material: pancreatic tumor tissue. The genes are TRBV2 and TRBJ2-1; D is possibly TRBD2 (5 bases). The sequence derives from a human donor with pancreatic ductal adenocarcinoma. As DNA, the CDR3 is TGTGCCAGCAGTGAAGGTAGAGGGCCTTACAATGAGCAGTTCTTC. It codes for CASSEGRGPYNEQFF.